These 17 T cell receptor beta chains were sequenced from one sample in a study of T cell responses to AZD1222 COVID-19 vaccine. Profiling relied on immunoSEQ multiplex PCR, and the TCRdb table lists in-frame clones only, not all of them. The sample lists roughly 120,000 clones, approximately 85% occurring once. This specimen consisted of peripheral blood, obtained on day 0 of AZD1222 vaccination. The source is an adult in good health.

V is TRBV7-2 and J is TRBJ2-7; the D gene is possibly TRBD1 (5 bases). CDR1 is SGHTA and CDR2 is FQGNSA in the germline V gene. This CDR3 contains 15 residues. The V gene lost 5 bases and the J gene lost 0 bases, with 14 bases spanning the gap. The CDR3 sequence: CASSPQGGASYEQYF. CDR3 in DNA: TGTGCCAGCAGCCCTCAGGGTGGGGCCTCCTACGAGCAGTACTTC.

The chain couples TRBV6-2 or TRBV6-3 to TRBJ1-2; D unclear. Trimming stripped 4 bases from V and 6 bases from J, with 18 bases between. Looked up from germline, CDR1 is MNHEY and CDR2 is SVGEGT. The CDR3 runs to 15 residues. CDR3 sequence (DNA): TGTGCCAGCAGTTCCCTTTTATCCGGGATGGATGGCTACACCTTC. Translating gives CASSSLLSGMDGYTF.

This clone was seen only once. This rearrangement joins TRBV28 to TRBJ2-3; 7 positions match TRBD1. The trim removed 2 bases at V and 2 bases at J, leaving 4 bases unmatched. The V gene's germline CDR1 is MDHEN and CDR2 SYDVKM. This CDR3 spans 15 amino acids. The CDR3 region has the DNA TGTGCCAGCAGTTTAGACAGGGCCCACACAGATACGCAGTATTTT. Its protein product is CASSLDRAHTDTQYF.

The V gene is TRBV6-5, the J gene TRBJ2-1; tentative D call: TRBD1 (5 bases). Trimming left V 4 bases short and J 8 bases short, with 15 bases between. The CDR3 contains 14 residues. Per the germline V gene, CDR1 is MNHEY and CDR2 is SVGAGI. CDR3 in DNA: TGTGCCAGCAGTTCCGGTTCCCTAGGGGATGAGCAGTTCTTC. This translates into CASSSGSLGDEQFF.

V and J are TRBV10-3 and TRBJ1-5; 7 nucleotides line up with TRBD1. The ends lost 4 bases at V and 6 bases at J; junction bases unmatched: 3. Germline V gives CDR1 ENHRY, CDR2 SYGVKD. This CDR3 is built from 13 residues. In DNA form, the CDR3 reads TGTGCCATCAGTGGACAGGGAGGTCAGCCCCAGCATTTT. It is translated as CAISGQGGQPQHF.

The chain links TRBV19 to TRBJ2-6; weak D call: TRBD1 (6 bases). Trimming shortened V by 1 base and J by 0 bases, and 10 bases separated the two germline ends. The germline gives CDR1 LNHDA, CDR2 SQIVND (reference sequence). The CDR3 totals 17 residues. The CDR3 loop reads CASSIAGQISGANVLTF. The CDR3 region has the DNA TGTGCCAGTAGTATAGCCGGACAGATCTCTGGGGCCAACGTCCTGACTTTC.

The V call is TRBV29-1, the J call TRBJ1-1; no clear D gene. Trimming shortened V by 6 bases and J by 6 bases, and 14 bases separated the two germline ends. Germline CDR1 SQVTM, CDR2 ANQGSEA. This CDR3 has 12 amino acids. The DNA of the CDR3 is TGCAGCGTCCAACCCGGTTTAGCTGAAGCTTTCTTT. This encodes CSVQPGLAEAFF.

The rearrangement joins TRBV9 to TRBJ1-1, with TRBD1 matching over 8 bases. Germline-derived CDR1 and CDR2 are SGDLS and YYNGEE. The CDR3 is 14 amino acids. The trim removed 3 bases at V and 4 bases at J, leaving 5 bases unmatched. This CDR3 is CASSETGGGTEAFF. The CDR3 DNA is TGTGCCAGCAGCGAAACAGGGGGAGGCACTGAAGCTTTCTTT.

The chain joins TRBV7-5 to TRBJ1-5; TRBD1, the table's D call, was not compared with the DNA. TRBV7-5 is reported as a pseudogene. The CDR3 has 15 residues. DNA of the CDR3: TGTGCCAGAAGCTCACCGACAGGGGGCAATCAGCCCCAGCATTTT. As protein: CARSSPTGGNQPQHF.

About this clone itself: The sample contains more than one DNA sequence encoding this CDR3. The chain has TRBV9 and TRBJ1-2; no clear D. With 2 bases removed from V and 8 bases from J, the gap between germline ends came to 7 bases. Germline V gene lookup returns CDR1 SGDLS and CDR2 YYNGEE. The CDR3 is 11 amino acids. CDR3 nucleotides: TGTGCCAGCAGCGTTCCGGGAGGCTACACCTTC. It codes for CASSVPGGYTF.

The rearrangement links TRBV7-9 to TRBJ2-5; D is undetermined. The CDR3 sequence is 14 residues long. In germline, CDR1 is SEHNR, CDR2 FQNEAQ (reference sequence). The V and J ends lost 2 bases and 3 bases respectively, with 10 bases between them. This chain's CDR3 is CASSLSPSEETQYF. The CDR3 DNA follows: TGTGCCAGCAGCTTATCCCCTTCGGAAGAGACCCAGTACTTC.

This chain links TRBV24-1 with TRBJ2-5; D call uncertain. CDR1 and CDR2 from the germline V gene are KGHDR and SFDVKD. V lost 7 bases and J 5 bases, leaving 13 bases between the germline ends. This CDR3 contains 13 residues. The CDR3 DNA is TGTGCCACCAGGGGCAGATTTCGCGAGACCCAGTACTTC. This codes for CATRGRFRETQYF.

The chain recombines TRBV27 with TRBJ1-5, with D uncertain. V gave up 2 bases and J gave up 7 bases, with 9 bases separating them. Germline CDR1 is MNHEY and CDR2 is SMNVEV (reference sequence). The CDR3 has 13 amino acids. Written as DNA, the CDR3 is TGTGCCAGCAGTTTAGATCTGGGGCAGCCCCAGCATTTT. It encodes CASSLDLGQPQHF.

V is TRBV9 and J is TRBJ1-2, with D unresolved. The CDR3 totals 14 residues. V lost 6 bases and J lost 1, with 13 bases in between. CDR1 and CDR2 (germline): SGDLS, YYNGEE. CDR3 sequence reads: CASTRANSNYGYTF. DNA of the CDR3: TGTGCCAGCACCCGGGCAAACAGTAACTATGGCTACACCTTC. Full variable domain (remainder filled in from reference TRBV9 and TRBJ1-2): DSGVTQTPKHLITATGQRVTLRCSPRSGDLSVYWYQQSLDQGLQFLIQYYNGEERAKGNILERFSAQQFPDLHSELNLSSLELGDSALYFCASTRANSNYGYTFGSGTRLTVV.

Remarks on this clone: The junction and the germline gene differ at one end; a read error may be behind it. The rearrangement links TRBV29-1 to TRBJ1-2; 7 nucleotides match TRBD1. Germline V lookup: CDR1 SQVTM, CDR2 ANQGSEA. The CDR3 contains 16 residues. The CDR3 here is CSVEVSGGLRTAEIIF. CDR3 in DNA: TGCAGCGTTGAAGTTTCAGGGGGGTTACGGACGGCTGAAATTATCTTC.

The chain is built from TRBV29-1 and TRBJ2-7; D gene uncertain. The CDR3 contains 12 residues. Germline CDR1 reads SQVTM; CDR2 reads ANQGSEA. The V gene lost 3 bases and the J gene lost 2 bases, with 8 bases spanning the gap. CDR3 nucleotides: TGCAGCGTTGACACCGAGACCTACGAGCAGTACTTC. Protein sequence: CSVDTETYEQYF.

The chain employs TRBV2 and TRBJ2-2; unclear D gene. The V gene lost 7 bases and the J gene lost 3 bases, with 9 bases spanning the gap. Germline CDR1 SNHLY, CDR2 FYNNEI. This CDR3 is built from 13 residues. Written as DNA, the CDR3 is TGTGCCAGCAATGGACGGGACACCGGGGAGCTGTTTTTT. Translating it yields CASNGRDTGELFF.